These 10 T cell receptor beta chains were sequenced from one sample in a study of T cell responses to AZD1222 COVID-19 vaccine. Libraries were prepared by immunoSEQ multiplex PCR; TCRdb keeps only in-frame clonotypes and omits some of them. The sample consists of about 130,000 clones, approximately 85% of them appearing once. The material was peripheral blood, obtained 28 days after the second AZD1222 dose. The receptors stem from an adult who received the AZD1222 COVID-19 vaccine.

This chain uses TRBV12-2 with TRBJ1-5; whether TRBD1, the table's D call, matches the DNA was not checked. TRBV12-2 is a recognized pseudogene. CDR3 length: 16 residues. The CDR3 loop reads CASRLGFRVTNQPQHF. In DNA, the CDR3 is TGTGCAAGTCGCTTAGGCTTCAGGGTAACTAATCAGCCCCAGCATTTT.

The chain links TRBV3-1 (or the pseudogene TRBV3-2) to TRBJ2-1; 10 bases are a match to TRBD1. CDR1 is LGHDT and CDR2 is YNNKEL in the germline V gene (reference sequence). The CDR3 is 15 residues long. J lost 6 bases, V lost 1 base, and 3 bases had no gene match. CDR3 in amino acids: CASSQGDRGGNEQFF. The CDR3 nucleotides are TGTGCCAGCAGCCAAGGGGACAGGGGCGGCAATGAGCAGTTCTTC.

The J gene is TRBJ1-1, the V gene TRBV7-2; no firm D call. Trimming stripped 4 bases from V and 8 bases from J, with 17 bases between. Germline assignment: CDR1 SGHTA and CDR2 FQGNSA. This CDR3 is built from 14 residues. CDR3 loop: CASSSDNGLLEAFF. CDR3 in DNA: TGTGCCAGCAGCTCCGACAACGGGTTATTAGAAGCTTTCTTT.

The V gene is TRBV27, the J gene TRBJ1-5; a weak D match, TRBD1 (6 bases). This CDR3 comprises 15 residues. CDR1 and CDR2 (germline): MNHEY, SMNVEV (reference sequence). V was clipped by 2 bases and J by 7 bases, with 15 bases between them. CDR3 in amino acids: CASSLGQGFRQPQHF. The CDR3 DNA follows: TGTGCCAGCAGTTTAGGCCAGGGGTTCAGGCAGCCCCAGCATTTT.

V gene TRBV5-6 combines with J gene TRBJ2-5; D not resolved. V lost 0 bases to trimming and J lost 3 bases, with 9 bases between them. The CDR3 covers 14 residues. The V gene's germline CDR1 is SGHDT and CDR2 YYEEEE. The CDR3 loop is CASSLELPEETQYF. CDR3 coding DNA: TGTGCCAGCAGCTTGGAACTACCCGAAGAGACCCAGTACTTC.

The CDR3: CASSEGVPGYTF. The CDR3, as DNA: TGTGCCAGCAGTGAAGGGGTCCCGGGCTACACCTTC. The chain recombines TRBV2 with TRBJ1-2; D remains unclear. CDR3 length equals 12 residues. Germline CDR1 is SNHLY and CDR2 is FYNNEI. Between the trimmed V and J ends, which lost 1 base and 8 bases, there was a span of 8 bases. The whole variable domain, remainder taken from reference TRBV2 and TRBJ1-2, is EPEVTQTPSHQVTQMGQEVILRCVPISNHLYFYWYRQILGQKVEFLVSFYNNEISEKSEIFDDQFSVERPDGSNFTLKIRSTKLEDSAMYFCASSEGVPGYTFGSGTRLTVV.

J is TRBJ2-5 and V is TRBV7-2, with D hard to call. With 8 bases removed from V and 4 bases from J, the gap between germline ends came to 14 bases. The V gene's germline CDR1 is SGHTA and CDR2 FQGNSA. The CDR3 runs to 13 residues. The CDR3 is CASGPWVAETQYF. CDR3 in DNA: TGTGCCAGCGGTCCCTGGGTAGCAGAGACCCAGTACTTC.

This clone was seen more than once but under ten times. The rearrangement uses TRBV7-8 and TRBJ2-6; no firm D call. CDR3 length: 15 amino acids. From germline, CDR1 is SGHVS and CDR2 FQNEAQ. The V end was cut by 7 bases, the J end by 0 bases, with 10 bases between. CDR3 residues: CASTRPGSGANVLTF. DNA for the CDR3: TGTGCCAGCACTAGACCGGGCTCTGGGGCCAACGTCCTGACTTTC. Full variable domain (rest looked up from reference TRBV7-8 and TRBJ2-6): GAGVSQSPRYKVAKRGQDVALRCDPISGHVSLFWYQQALGQGPEFLTYFQNEAQLDKSGLPSDRFFAERPEGSVSTLKIQRTQQEDSAVYLCASTRPGSGANVLTFGAGSRLTVL.

The sample holds one count of this clone. V usage is TRBV6-5 and J usage is TRBJ2-2; TRBD1 or TRBD2 may be the D gene (5 bases each). Germline CDR1 is MNHEY and CDR2 is SVGAGI. Trimming shortened V by 6 bases and J by 2 bases, and 13 bases separated the two germline ends. There are 15 residues in the CDR3. The CDR3 nucleotides are TGTGCCAGCAGGACGGGACGACTCAACACCGGGGAGCTGTTTTTT. This gives the protein CASRTGRLNTGELFF.

This clone was seen a few times. The V call is TRBV2, the J call TRBJ1-3; D is unresolved. CDR1 is SNHLY, CDR2 FYNNEI, per germline. The CDR3 loop spans 13 amino acids. The V gene lost 9 bases and the J gene lost 2 bases, with 11 bases spanning the gap. CDR3 sequence: CARRASAGNTIYF. CDR3 nucleotide sequence: TGTGCCAGGAGGGCTTCAGCTGGAAACACCATATATTTT.